A few counts support the clone carrying this T cell receptor beta chain. This sample was taken from a study of T cells after yellow fever vaccination. This CDR3 comprises 15 residues. Germline V gene sequence: CDR1 SEHNR, CDR2 FQNEAQ (reference sequence). The V end lost 6 bases, the J end lost 0 bases, and 14 bases lay between the germline ends. From the 5' RACE reads, TCRdb called clonotypes with MiXCR, one entry per CDR3 protein. The sample includes roughly 170,000 distinct CDR3 sequences, roughly 6.2% of them seen just once. This sequence was found in a man between 18 and 29 years old who received the YFV17D yellow fever vaccine. The specimen was CD4+ T cells sorted from PBMCs, collected on the day of the first yellow fever vaccination. This chain connects TRBV7-9 to TRBJ2-5; possible D gene TRBD1, 5 bases. In DNA, the CDR3 is TGTGCCAGCAGGTCCCCCCAGGGTTACCAAGAGACCCAGTACTTC. This translates into CASRSPQGYQETQYF.